This TCR beta chain appears in the sequencing data of a study of Tregs in tolerant kidney transplant recipients. This CDR3 spans 15 amino acids. V shed 6 bases, J shed 4 bases, and the junction held 8 bases outside the gene matches. CDR1 and CDR2 from the germline V gene are LNHDA and SQIVND (reference sequence). The table came from immunoSEQ multiplex PCR; TCRdb's copy has only in-frame clones and leaves some out. Here the sample spans about 240,000 clones, more than 65% being singletons. The sample taken for sequencing was CD4+ T cells from blood. This clonotype was sampled from a human donor in good health. The chain recombines TRBV19 with TRBJ2-5, with 10 bases that match TRBD1. CDR3: CASRDRGQEGETQYF. Here the CDR3 DNA reads TGTGCCAGTAGAGACAGGGGGCAGGAGGGAGAGACCCAGTACTTC.